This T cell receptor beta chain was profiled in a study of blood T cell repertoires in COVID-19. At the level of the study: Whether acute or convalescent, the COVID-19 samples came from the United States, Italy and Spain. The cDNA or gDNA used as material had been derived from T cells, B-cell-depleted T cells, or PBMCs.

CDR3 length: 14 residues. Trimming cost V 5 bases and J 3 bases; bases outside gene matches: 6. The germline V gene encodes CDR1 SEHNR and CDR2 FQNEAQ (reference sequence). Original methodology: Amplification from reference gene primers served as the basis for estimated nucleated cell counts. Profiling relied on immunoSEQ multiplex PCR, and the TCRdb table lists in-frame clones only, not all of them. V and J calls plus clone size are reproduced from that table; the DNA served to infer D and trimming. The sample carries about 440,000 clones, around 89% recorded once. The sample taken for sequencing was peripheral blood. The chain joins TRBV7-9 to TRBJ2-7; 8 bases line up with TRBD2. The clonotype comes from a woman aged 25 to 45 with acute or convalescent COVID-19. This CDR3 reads CASSHKRGIYEQYF. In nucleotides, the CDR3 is TGTGCCAGCAGCCACAAGCGGGGGATCTACGAGCAGTACTTC.